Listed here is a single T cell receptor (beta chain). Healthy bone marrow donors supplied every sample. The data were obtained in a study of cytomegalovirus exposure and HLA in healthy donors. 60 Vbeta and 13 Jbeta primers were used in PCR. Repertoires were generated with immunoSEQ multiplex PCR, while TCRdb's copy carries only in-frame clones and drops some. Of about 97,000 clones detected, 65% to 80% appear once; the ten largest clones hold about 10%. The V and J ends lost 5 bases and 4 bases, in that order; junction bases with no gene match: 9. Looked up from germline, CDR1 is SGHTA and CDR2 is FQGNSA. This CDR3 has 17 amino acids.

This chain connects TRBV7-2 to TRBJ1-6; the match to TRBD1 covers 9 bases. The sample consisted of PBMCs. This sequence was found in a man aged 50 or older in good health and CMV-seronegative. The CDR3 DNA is TGTGCCAGCAGCGACGCCGGGACAGGGCGGTATAATTCACCCCTCCACTTT. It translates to CASSDAGTGRYNSPLHF.